The T cell receptor beta chain under discussion was sequenced for a study of Ad26.COV2.S vaccination and SARS-CoV-2 variants. Points on this clone: Its target is not known.

Study-wide results and caveats: Recipients given vaccine exceeded placebo recipients in spike-specific TCR breadth. Spike-specific responses of CD8+ and CD4+ T cells were reported to display substantial breadth after vaccination. Non-spike TCR breadth did not differ much between vaccine and placebo recipients.

The protocol was immunoSEQ multiplex PCR, while the TCRdb copy is restricted to in-frame clones and leaves out a portion. The sample contains approximately 150,000 clones, roughly 89% of which appear only once. CDR1 and CDR2 (germline): WNHNN, SYGVQD (reference sequence). The trim removed 6 bases at V and 7 bases at J, leaving 8 bases unmatched. The CDR3 runs to 14 residues. The receptor was isolated from a human donor who had recovered from COVID-19. The chain joins TRBV10-1 to TRBJ2-1, with TRBD2 matching 8 bases. The starting material was peripheral blood, obtained after recovery from COVID-19. CDR3 in DNA: TGCGCCAGCAGCCCCGGGACTAGTAAAAATGAGCAGTTCTTC. This encodes CASSPGTSKNEQFF.